This T cell receptor beta chain was recovered during a study of control samples from healthy donors and cancer patients. The germline V gene has CDR1 MGHRA and CDR2 YSYEKL. Trimming removed 4 bases at V and 0 bases at J, with 10 bases between. This CDR3 spans 14 amino acids. Clones were sequenced by immunoSEQ multiplex PCR, and TCRdb holds only the in-frame ones, with some missing. Of approximately 150,000 clones detected, 93% appear once; the ten largest clones hold more than 4.5%. The chain joins TRBV4-1 to TRBJ2-7; unclear D gene. Sequences were obtained from blood. The sequence derives from a man between 18 and 29 years old in good health. In DNA, the CDR3 is TGCGCCAGCAGCCCAGGATCAGGCTCCTACGAGCAGTACTTC. This encodes CASSPGSGSYEQYF.